The clone carrying this T cell receptor (beta chain) was counted only a few times. Its specificity is unknown. This table comes from immunoSEQ multiplex PCR, and its TCRdb copy is limited to in-frame clones, with some not included. The sample lists about 16,000 clones; roughly four fifths were seen once. Specified time point: newly diagnosed, previously untreated cHL patient sample. This sample stems from a study of PD-1 blockade in classical Hodgkin lymphoma. Findings of the study overall: Newly diagnosed patients reportedly had lower baseline TCR diversity than healthy donors.

Germline CDR1 KGHSH, CDR2 LQKENI. This CDR3 is 14 amino acids long. V shed 3 bases and J shed 5 bases, with 13 bases lying between them. Material for sequencing was peripheral blood mononuclear cells (PBMCs). The chain carries TRBV18 and TRBJ2-5, with D unresolved. The TCR comes from a human donor with classical Hodgkin lymphoma. The CDR3 bases are TGTGCCAGCTCACCCCAGTCTGGTGGGGAGACCCAGTACTTC. Protein product: CASSPQSGGETQYF.